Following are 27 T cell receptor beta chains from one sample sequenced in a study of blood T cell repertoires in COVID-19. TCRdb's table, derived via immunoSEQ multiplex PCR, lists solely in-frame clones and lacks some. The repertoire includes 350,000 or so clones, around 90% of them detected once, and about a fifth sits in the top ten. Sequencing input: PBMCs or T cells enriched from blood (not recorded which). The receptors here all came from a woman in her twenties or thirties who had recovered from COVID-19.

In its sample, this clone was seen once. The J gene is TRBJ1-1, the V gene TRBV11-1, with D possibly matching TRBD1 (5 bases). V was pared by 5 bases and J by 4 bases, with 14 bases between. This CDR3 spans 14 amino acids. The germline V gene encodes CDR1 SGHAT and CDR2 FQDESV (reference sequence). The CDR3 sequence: CASSLRVRGTEAFF. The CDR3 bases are TGTGCCAGCAGCCTCAGGGTAAGGGGCACTGAAGCTTTCTTT.

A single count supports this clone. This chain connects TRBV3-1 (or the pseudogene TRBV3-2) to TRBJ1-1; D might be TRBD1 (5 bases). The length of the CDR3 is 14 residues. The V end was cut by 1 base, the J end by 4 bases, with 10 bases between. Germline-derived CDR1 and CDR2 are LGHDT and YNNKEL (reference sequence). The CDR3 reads CASSQGVGGTEAFF. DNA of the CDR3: TGTGCCAGCAGCCAAGGGGTCGGGGGCACTGAAGCTTTCTTT.

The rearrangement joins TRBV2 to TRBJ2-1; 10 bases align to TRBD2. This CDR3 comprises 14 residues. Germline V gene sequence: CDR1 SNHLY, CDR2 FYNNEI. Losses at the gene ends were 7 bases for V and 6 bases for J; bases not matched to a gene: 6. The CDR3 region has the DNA TGTGCCAGCATCGAAGGACTAGCGGTCAATGAGCAGTTCTTC. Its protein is CASIEGLAVNEQFF.

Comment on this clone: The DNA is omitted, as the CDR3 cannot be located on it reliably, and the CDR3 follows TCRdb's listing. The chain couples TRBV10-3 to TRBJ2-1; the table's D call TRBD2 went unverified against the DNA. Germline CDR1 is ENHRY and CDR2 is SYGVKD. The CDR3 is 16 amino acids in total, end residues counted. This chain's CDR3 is CAISEGRQGWASGTFF.

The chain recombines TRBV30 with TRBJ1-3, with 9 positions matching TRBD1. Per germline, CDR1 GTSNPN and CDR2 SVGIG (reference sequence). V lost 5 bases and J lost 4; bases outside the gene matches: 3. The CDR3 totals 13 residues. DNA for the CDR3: TGTGCCTGGGCCGGGACAGGGGGAAACACCATATATTTT. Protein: CAWAGTGGNTIYF.

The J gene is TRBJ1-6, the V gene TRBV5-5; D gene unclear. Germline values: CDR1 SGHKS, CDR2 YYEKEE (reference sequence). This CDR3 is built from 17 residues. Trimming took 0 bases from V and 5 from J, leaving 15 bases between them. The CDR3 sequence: CASSLDGWPEDNSPLHF. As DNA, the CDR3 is TGTGCCAGCAGCTTGGATGGTTGGCCAGAGGATAATTCACCCCTCCACTTT.

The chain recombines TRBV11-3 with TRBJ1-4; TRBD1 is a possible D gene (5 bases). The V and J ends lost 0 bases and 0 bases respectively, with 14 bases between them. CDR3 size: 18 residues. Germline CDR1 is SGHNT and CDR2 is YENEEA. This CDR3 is CASSLDSGDGTTNEKLFF. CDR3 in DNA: TGTGCCAGCAGCTTAGATTCGGGGGATGGGACAACTAATGAAAAACTGTTTTTT.

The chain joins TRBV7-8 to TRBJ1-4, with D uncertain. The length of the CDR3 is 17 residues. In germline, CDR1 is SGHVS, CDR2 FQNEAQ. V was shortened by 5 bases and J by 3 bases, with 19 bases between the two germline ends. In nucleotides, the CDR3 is TGTGCCAGCAGCAGTAGCCGGATCCCTCTACCTAATGAAAAACTGTTTTTT. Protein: CASSSSRIPLPNEKLFF. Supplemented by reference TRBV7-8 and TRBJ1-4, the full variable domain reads GAGVSQSPRYKVAKRGQDVALRCDPISGHVSLFWYQQALGQGPEFLTYFQNEAQLDKSGLPSDRFFAERPEGSVSTLKIQRTQQEDSAVYLCASSSSRIPLPNEKLFFGSGTQLSVL.

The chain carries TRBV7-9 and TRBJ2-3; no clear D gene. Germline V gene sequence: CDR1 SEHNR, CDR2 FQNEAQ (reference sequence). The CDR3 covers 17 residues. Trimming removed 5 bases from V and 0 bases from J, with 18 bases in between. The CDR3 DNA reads TGTGCCAGCAGCCATCAGCTAGGCTTTGCTAGCACAGATACGCAGTATTTT. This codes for CASSHQLGFASTDTQYF.

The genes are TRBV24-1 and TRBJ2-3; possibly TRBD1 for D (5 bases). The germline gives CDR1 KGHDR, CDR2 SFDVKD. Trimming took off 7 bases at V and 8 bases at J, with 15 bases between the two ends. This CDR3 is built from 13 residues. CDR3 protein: CATRAVQQGTQYF. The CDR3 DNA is TGTGCCACCAGGGCGGTCCAGCAGGGTACGCAGTATTTT.

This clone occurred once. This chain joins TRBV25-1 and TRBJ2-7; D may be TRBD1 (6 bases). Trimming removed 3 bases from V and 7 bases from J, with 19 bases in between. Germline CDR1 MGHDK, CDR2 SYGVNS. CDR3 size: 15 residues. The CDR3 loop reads CASSEAPSRGREQYF. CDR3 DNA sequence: TGTGCCAGCAGTGAGGCGCCGAGCAGGGGTCGTGAGCAGTACTTC.

The CDR3 loop reads CASSAPEQGVTREQYF. CDR3 sequence (DNA): TGTGCCAGCAGCGCACCAGAACAGGGGGTAACACGCGAGCAGTACTTC. The chain couples TRBV9 to TRBJ2-7, with TRBD1 identical over 8 bases. The CDR3 is 16 residues long. Germline assignment: CDR1 SGDLS and CDR2 YYNGEE. Trimming removed 3 bases from V and 6 bases from J; junction bases left unmatched: 14.

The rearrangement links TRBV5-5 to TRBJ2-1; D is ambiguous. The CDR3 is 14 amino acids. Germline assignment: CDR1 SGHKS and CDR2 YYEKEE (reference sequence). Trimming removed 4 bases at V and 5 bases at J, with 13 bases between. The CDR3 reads CASSLGLGHNEQFF. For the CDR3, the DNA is TGTGCCAGCAGCCTGGGCCTGGGCCACAATGAGCAGTTCTTC.

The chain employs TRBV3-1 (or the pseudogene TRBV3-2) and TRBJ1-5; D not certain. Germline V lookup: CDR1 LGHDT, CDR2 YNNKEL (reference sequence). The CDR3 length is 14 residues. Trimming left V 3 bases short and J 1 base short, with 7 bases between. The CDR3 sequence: CASSHPGSNQPQHF. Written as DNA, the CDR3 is TGTGCCAGCAGCCACCCCGGGAGCAATCAGCCCCAGCATTTT.

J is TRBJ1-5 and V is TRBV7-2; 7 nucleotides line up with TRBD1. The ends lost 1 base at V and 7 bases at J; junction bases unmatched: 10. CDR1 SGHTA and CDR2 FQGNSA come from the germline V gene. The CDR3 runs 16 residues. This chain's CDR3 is CASSLGGTARTQPQHF. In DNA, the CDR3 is TGTGCCAGCAGCTTAGGGGGGACAGCAAGAACCCAGCCCCAGCATTTT.

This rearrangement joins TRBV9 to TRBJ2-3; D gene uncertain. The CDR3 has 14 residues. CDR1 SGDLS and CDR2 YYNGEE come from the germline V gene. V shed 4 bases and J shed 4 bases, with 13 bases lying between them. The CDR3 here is CASSTRHIPDTQYF. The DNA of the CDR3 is TGTGCCAGCAGCACCCGACATATCCCAGATACGCAGTATTTT. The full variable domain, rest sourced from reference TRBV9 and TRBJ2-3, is DSGVTQTPKHLITATGQRVTLRCSPRSGDLSVYWYQQSLDQGLQFLIQYYNGEERAKGNILERFSAQQFPDLHSELNLSSLELGDSALYFCASSTRHIPDTQYFGPGTRLTVL.

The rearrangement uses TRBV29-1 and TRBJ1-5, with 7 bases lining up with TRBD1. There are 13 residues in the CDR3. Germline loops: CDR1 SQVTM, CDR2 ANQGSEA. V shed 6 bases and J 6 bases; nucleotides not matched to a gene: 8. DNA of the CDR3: TGCAGCGTGGGAACAGGGGTGGGTCAGCCCCAGCATTTT. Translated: CSVGTGVGQPQHF.

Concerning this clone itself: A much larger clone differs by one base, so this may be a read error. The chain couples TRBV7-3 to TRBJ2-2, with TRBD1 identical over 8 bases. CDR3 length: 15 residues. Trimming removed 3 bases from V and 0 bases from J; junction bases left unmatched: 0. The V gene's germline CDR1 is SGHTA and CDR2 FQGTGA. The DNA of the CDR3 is TGTGCCAGCAGCTTGGGACAGGCGAACACCGGGGAGCTGTTTTTT. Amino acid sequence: CASSLGQANTGELFF. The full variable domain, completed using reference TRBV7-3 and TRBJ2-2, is GAGVSQTPSNKVTEKGKYVELRCDPISGHTALYWYRQSLGQGPEFLIYFQGTGAADDSGLPNDRFFAVRPEGSVSTLKIQRTERGDSAVYLCASSLGQANTGELFFGEGSRLTVL.

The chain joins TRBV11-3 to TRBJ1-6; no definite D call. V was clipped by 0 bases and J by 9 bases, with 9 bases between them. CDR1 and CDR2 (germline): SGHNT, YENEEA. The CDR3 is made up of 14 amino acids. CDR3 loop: CASSLETTTSPLHF. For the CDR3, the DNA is TGTGCCAGCAGCTTAGAAACGACTACTTCACCCCTCCACTTT.

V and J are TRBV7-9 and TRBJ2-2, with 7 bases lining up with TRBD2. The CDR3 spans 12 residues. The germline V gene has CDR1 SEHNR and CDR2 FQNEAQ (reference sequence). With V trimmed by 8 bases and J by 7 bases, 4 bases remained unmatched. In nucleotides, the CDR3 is TGTGCCAGCCGTACGGGGGGCGGGGAGCTGTTTTTT. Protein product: CASRTGGGELFF.

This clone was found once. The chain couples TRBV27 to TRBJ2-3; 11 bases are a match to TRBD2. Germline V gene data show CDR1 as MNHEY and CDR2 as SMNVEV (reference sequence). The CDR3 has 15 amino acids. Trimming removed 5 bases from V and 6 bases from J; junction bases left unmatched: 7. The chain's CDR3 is CASSPLAGGSDTQYF. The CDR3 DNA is TGTGCCAGCAGTCCCTTAGCGGGAGGGTCGGATACGCAGTATTTT.

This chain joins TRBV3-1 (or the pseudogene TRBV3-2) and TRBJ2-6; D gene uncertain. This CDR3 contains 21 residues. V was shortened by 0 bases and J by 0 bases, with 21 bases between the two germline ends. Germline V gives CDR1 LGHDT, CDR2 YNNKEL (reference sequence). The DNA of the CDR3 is TGTGCCAGCAGCCAAGAGGGCAGGTTTATCCCCCACAACTCTGGGGCCAACGTCCTGACTTTC. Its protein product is CASSQEGRFIPHNSGANVLTF.

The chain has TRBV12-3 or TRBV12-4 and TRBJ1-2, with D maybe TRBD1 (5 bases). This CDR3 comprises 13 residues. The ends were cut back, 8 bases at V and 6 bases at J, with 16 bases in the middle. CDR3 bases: TGTGCCAGCTCTCTCGGGGGAGGTAATGGCTACACCTTC. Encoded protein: CASSLGGGNGYTF.

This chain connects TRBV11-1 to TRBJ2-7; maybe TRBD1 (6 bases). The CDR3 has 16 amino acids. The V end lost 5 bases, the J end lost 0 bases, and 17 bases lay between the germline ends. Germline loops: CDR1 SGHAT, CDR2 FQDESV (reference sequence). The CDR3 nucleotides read TGTGCCAGCAGCGGCCGGGACAAAAGGGCCTCCTACGAGCAGTACTTC. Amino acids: CASSGRDKRASYEQYF. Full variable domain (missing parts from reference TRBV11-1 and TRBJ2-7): EAEVAQSPRYKITEKSQAVAFWCDPISGHATLYWYRQILGQGPELLVQFQDESVVDDSQLPKDRFSAERLKGVDSTLKIQPAELGDSAMYLCASSGRDKRASYEQYFGPGTRLTVT.

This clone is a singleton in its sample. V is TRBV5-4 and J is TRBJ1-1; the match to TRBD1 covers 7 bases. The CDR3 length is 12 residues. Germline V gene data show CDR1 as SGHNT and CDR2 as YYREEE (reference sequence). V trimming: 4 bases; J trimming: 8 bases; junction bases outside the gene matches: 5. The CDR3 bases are TGTGCCAGCAGCCGGACAGGAGGGGAAGCTTTCTTT. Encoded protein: CASSRTGGEAFF.

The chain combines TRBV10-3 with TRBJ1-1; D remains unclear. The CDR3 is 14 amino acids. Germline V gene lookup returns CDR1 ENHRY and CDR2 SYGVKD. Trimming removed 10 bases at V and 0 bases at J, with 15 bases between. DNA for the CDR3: TGTGCCACGAGCGACCGAGTTATGAACACTGAAGCTTTCTTT. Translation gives CATSDRVMNTEAFF.

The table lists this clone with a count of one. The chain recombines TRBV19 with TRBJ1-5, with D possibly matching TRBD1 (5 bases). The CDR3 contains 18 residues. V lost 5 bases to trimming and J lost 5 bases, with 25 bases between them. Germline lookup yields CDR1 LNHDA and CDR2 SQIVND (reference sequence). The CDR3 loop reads CASSPRTFSIGAYQPQHF. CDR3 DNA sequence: TGTGCCAGTAGTCCACGGACATTTTCAATAGGGGCATATCAGCCCCAGCATTTT.